These 15 T cell receptor beta chains came from one sample sequenced in a study of blood T cell repertoires in COVID-19. Clones were sequenced by immunoSEQ multiplex PCR, and TCRdb holds only the in-frame ones, with some missing. The sample has around 450,000 clones, about nine tenths seen once. Sequenced material: PBMCs or T cells enriched from blood (not recorded which). These receptors were taken from a woman between 18 and 29 years old who had recovered from COVID-19.

V usage is TRBV29-1 and J usage is TRBJ1-2, with a weak D call TRBD1 (5 bases). The V end lost 6 bases, the J end lost 9 bases, and 23 bases lay between the germline ends. The CDR3 spans 14 residues. Per the germline V gene, CDR1 is SQVTM and CDR2 is ANQGSEA. CDR3 DNA: TGCAGCGTGTCACCAAGGACACCCCTACTTAGCTACACCTTC. This codes for CSVSPRTPLLSYTF.

The chain uses TRBV5-1 and TRBJ1-4; D may be TRBD1 (5 bases). The germline CDR1 and CDR2 sequences are SGHRS and YFSETQ. The CDR3 is made up of 14 amino acids. V was trimmed by 5 bases and J by 4 bases, leaving 12 bases between them. CDR3 protein: CASRPGGFNEKLFF. DNA for the CDR3: TGCGCCAGCAGGCCCGGGGGGTTTAATGAAAAACTGTTTTTT.

This chain connects TRBV7-9 to TRBJ2-2, with TRBD2 matching over 8 bases. The germline gives CDR1 SEHNR, CDR2 FQNEAQ (reference sequence). There are 14 residues in the CDR3. V shed 3 bases, J shed 4 bases, and the junction held 1 base outside the gene matches. The CDR3 coding sequence is TGTGCCAGCAGCTTGCTAGCGGGCACCGGGGAGCTGTTTTTT. Its translation: CASSLLAGTGELFF. Full variable domain (outside the CDR3, taken from reference TRBV7-9 and TRBJ2-2): DTGVSQNPRHKITKRGQNVTFRCDPISEHNRLYWYRQTLGQGPEFLTYFQNEAQLEKSRLLSDRFSAERPKGSFSTLEIQRTEQGDSAMYLCASSLLAGTGELFFGEGSRLTVL.

A note on this clone: The same CDR3 is also encoded by other DNA sequences in this sample. V gene TRBV5-4 combines with J gene TRBJ2-5; 15 bases are a match to TRBD2. CDR1 is SGHNT, CDR2 YYREEE, per germline (reference sequence). Trimming took 2 bases from V and 5 from J; bases not matched to a gene: 1. The CDR3 loop spans 15 amino acids. CDR3 loop: CASSLGLAGGETQYF. CDR3 bases: TGTGCCAGCAGCTTAGGACTAGCGGGGGGGGAGACCCAGTACTTC. Together with reference TRBV5-4 and TRBJ2-5, the CDR3 gives the full variable domain: ETGVTQSPTHLIKTRGQQVTLRCSSQSGHNTVSWYQQALGQGPQFIFQYYREEENGRGNFPPRFSGLQFPNYSSELNVNALELDDSALYLCASSLGLAGGETQYFGPGTRLLVL.

The V call is TRBV18, the J call TRBJ1-1; 8 bases fit TRBD1. Germline V gene sequence: CDR1 KGHSH, CDR2 LQKENI. The CDR3 runs to 15 residues. V lost 5 bases, J lost 1 base, and 6 bases stayed unmatched. CDR3 loop: CASSFRTGRNTEAFF. CDR3 bases: TGTGCCAGCTCATTTAGGACAGGGAGGAACACTGAAGCTTTCTTT.

DNA of the CDR3: TGTGCCAGCATCTGGGGGGGCCTGAACTATGGCTACACCTTC. The encoded protein is CASIWGGLNYGYTF. This sequence joins TRBV2 and TRBJ1-2, with a possible D match to TRBD1 (6 bases). Germline CDR1 is SNHLY and CDR2 is FYNNEI. The V and J ends lost 7 bases and 2 bases respectively, with 14 bases between them. This CDR3 has 14 amino acids. The entire variable domain, with the rest obtained from reference TRBV2 and TRBJ1-2, is as follows: EPEVTQTPSHQVTQMGQEVILRCVPISNHLYFYWYRQILGQKVEFLVSFYNNEISEKSEIFDDQFSVERPDGSNFTLKIRSTKLEDSAMYFCASIWGGLNYGYTFGSGTRLTVV.

The chain joins TRBV27 to TRBJ1-5, with D unresolved. The ends were cut back, 3 bases at V and 8 bases at J, with 11 bases in the middle. This CDR3 is 13 amino acids long. The V gene's germline CDR1 is MNHEY and CDR2 SMNVEV (reference sequence). The CDR3: CASSFGREKPQHF. The CDR3 DNA reads TGTGCCAGCAGTTTCGGACGGGAGAAGCCCCAGCATTTT.

The V gene is TRBV9, the J gene TRBJ2-5; possible D gene TRBD2, 6 bases. Germline CDR1 reads SGDLS; CDR2 reads YYNGEE. Between the trimmed V and J ends, which lost 4 bases and 5 bases, there was a span of 9 bases. This CDR3 contains 12 residues. The chain's CDR3 is CASSPRGETQYF. The CDR3 region has the DNA TGTGCCAGCAGCCCTCGGGGGGAGACCCAGTACTTC.

The chain employs TRBV2 and TRBJ1-2; 9 nucleotides agree with TRBD1. Germline loops: CDR1 SNHLY, CDR2 FYNNEI. V was pared by 3 bases and J by 7 bases, with 9 bases of the junction left unmatched. This CDR3 has 15 amino acids. The CDR3 bases are TGTGCCAGCAGTGACCCGACAGGGGGGATCTTTGGCTACACCTTC. This translates into CASSDPTGGIFGYTF.

A word on this clone: Within the sample, other DNA sequences also encode this same CDR3. The chain employs TRBV30 and TRBJ1-3; a weak D match, TRBD1 (6 bases). The germline V and J ends were trimmed by 2 bases and 0 bases, with 11 bases remaining between them. This CDR3 spans 15 amino acids. The germline CDR1 and CDR2 sequences are GTSNPN and SVGIG (reference sequence). CDR3 DNA: TGTGCCTGGAGTATTAGGGGGTCCTCTGGAAACACCATATATTTT. This gives the protein CAWSIRGSSGNTIYF.

The V gene is TRBV7-2, the J gene TRBJ2-3; D might be TRBD2 (6 bases). CDR3 length equals 13 residues. V was pared by 8 bases and J by 2 bases, with 11 bases between. The germline V gene encodes CDR1 SGHTA and CDR2 FQGNSA. CDR3 sequence (DNA): TGTGCCAGCGGACTACTCCTCACAGATACGCAGTATTTT. Translation: CASGLLLTDTQYF.

The gene calls are TRBV7-9 and TRBJ2-5, with D possibly matching TRBD1 (6 bases). The CDR3 runs to 15 residues. The V end lost 5 bases, the J end lost 0 bases, and 13 bases lay between the germline ends. CDR1 is SEHNR and CDR2 is FQNEAQ in the germline V gene (reference sequence). The CDR3 loop is CASSEVQGNQETQYF. Here the CDR3 DNA reads TGTGCCAGCAGCGAGGTACAGGGTAACCAAGAGACCCAGTACTTC.

This chain links TRBV2 with TRBJ2-3; D may be TRBD2 (7 bases). V was trimmed by 7 bases and J by 6 bases, leaving 23 bases between them. This CDR3 has 16 residues. CDR1 and CDR2 from the germline V gene are SNHLY and FYNNEI. The CDR3: CASTGGGGPFSDTQYF. CDR3 coding DNA: TGTGCCAGCACTGGAGGCGGGGGCCCGTTTTCTGATACGCAGTATTTT.

The chain couples TRBV6-5 to TRBJ2-7; tentatively, D is TRBD2 (6 bases). Germline assignment: CDR1 MNHEY and CDR2 SVGAGI. The CDR3 runs to 13 residues. V shed 5 bases and J shed 6 bases, with 14 bases lying between them. CDR3 sequence reads: CASSPPVGGEQYF. CDR3 nucleotides: TGTGCCAGCAGTCCTCCGGTCGGGGGCGAGCAGTACTTC.

J is TRBJ1-1 and V is TRBV5-4, with a tentative D call TRBD1 (6 bases). Germline V gene data show CDR1 as SGHNT and CDR2 as YYREEE (reference sequence). The CDR3 is 14 residues long. Trimming left V 4 bases short and J 1 base short, with 11 bases between. CDR3 loop: CASSQPTGNTEAFF. DNA for the CDR3: TGTGCCAGCAGCCAGCCGACAGGGAACACTGAAGCTTTCTTT.